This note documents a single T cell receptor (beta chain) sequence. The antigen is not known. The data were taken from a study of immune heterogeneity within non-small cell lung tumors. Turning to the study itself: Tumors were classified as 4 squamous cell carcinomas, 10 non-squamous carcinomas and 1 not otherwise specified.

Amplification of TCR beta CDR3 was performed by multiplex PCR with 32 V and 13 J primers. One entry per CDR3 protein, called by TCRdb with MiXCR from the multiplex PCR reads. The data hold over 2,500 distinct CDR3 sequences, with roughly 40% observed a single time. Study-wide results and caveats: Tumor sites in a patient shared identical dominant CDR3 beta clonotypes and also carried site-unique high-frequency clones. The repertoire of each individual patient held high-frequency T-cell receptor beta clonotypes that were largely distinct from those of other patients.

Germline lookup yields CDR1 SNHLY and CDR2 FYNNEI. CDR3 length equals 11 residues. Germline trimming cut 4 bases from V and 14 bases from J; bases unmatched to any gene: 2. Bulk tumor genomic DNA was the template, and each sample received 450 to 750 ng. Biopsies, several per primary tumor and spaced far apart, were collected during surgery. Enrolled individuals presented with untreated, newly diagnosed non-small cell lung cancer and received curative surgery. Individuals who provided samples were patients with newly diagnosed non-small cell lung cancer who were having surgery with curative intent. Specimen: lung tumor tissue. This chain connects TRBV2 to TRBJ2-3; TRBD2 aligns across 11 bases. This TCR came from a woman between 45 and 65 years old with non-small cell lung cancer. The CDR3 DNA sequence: TGTGCCAGCAGTGCACTAGCGGGGGCGTATTTT. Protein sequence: CASSALAGAYF.